The 23 T cell receptor beta chains below were found in one sample sequenced in a study of OX40 agonist ivuxolimab in advanced cancers. Clones were read by immunoSEQ multiplex PCR, and TCRdb kept only the in-frame ones, dropping some. The sample has approximately 70,000 clones, 94% seen once; the top ten hold approximately 15%. The source was CD4+ or CD8+ T cells sorted from blood, collected in a trial of the OX40 agonist ivuxolimab. The receptors originated from an adult with an advanced solid tumor such as melanoma, head and neck, liver or kidney cancer.

The chain has TRBV29-1 and TRBJ2-1; D call uncertain. CDR3 length: 13 residues. The germline V gene encodes CDR1 SQVTM and CDR2 ANQGSEA. Trimming cost V 0 bases and J 6 bases, with 9 bases left between them. The CDR3 loop is CSVEDTKGNEQFF. In nucleotides, the CDR3 is TGCAGCGTTGAAGATACGAAGGGCAATGAGCAGTTCTTC.

This chain connects TRBV18 to TRBJ2-7; weak D call: TRBD1 (6 bases). V lost 5 bases and J lost 0, with 14 bases in between. CDR3 size: 15 residues. Germline values: CDR1 KGHSH, CDR2 LQKENI. Here the CDR3 DNA reads TGTGCCAGCTCAAATTTCCAGGGGAGCTCCTACGAGCAGTACTTC. This codes for CASSNFQGSSYEQYF.

V gene TRBV23-1 combines with J gene TRBJ1-2; the D gene is possibly TRBD1 (5 bases). TRBV23-1 is labeled an ORF, and its function is uncertain. The CDR3 extends over 12 amino acids. The germline V and J ends were trimmed by 4 bases and 4 bases, with 7 bases remaining between them. Here the CDR3 reads CASSLGGYGYTF. Written as DNA, the CDR3 is TGCGCCAGCAGTCTCGGGGGCTATGGCTACACCTTC.

The chain couples TRBV6-6 to TRBJ2-1; either TRBD1 or TRBD2 may supply D (5 bases each). V was cut by 7 bases and J by 0 bases, with 13 bases left in between. This CDR3 is 15 amino acids long. Germline V gene lookup returns CDR1 MNHNY and CDR2 SVGAGI (reference sequence). Here the CDR3 reads CASTPGLSSYNEQFF. The DNA for the CDR3 is TGTGCCAGCACCCCGGGGCTGAGCTCCTACAATGAGCAGTTCTTC.

The chain links TRBV5-1 to TRBJ1-2; 8 bases fit TRBD1. V dropped 0 bases and J dropped 4; count of bases not matched to a gene: 5. The length of the CDR3 is 15 residues. Looked up from germline, CDR1 is SGHRS and CDR2 is YFSETQ. The CDR3 DNA reads TGCGCCAGCAGCTTGGTGGGTGGACAGGGCTATGGCTACACCTTC. Amino acid sequence: CASSLVGGQGYGYTF.

Here the CDR3 reads CASSLTAYNQPQHF. The DNA for the CDR3 is TGTGCCAGCAGCCTTACAGCTTACAATCAGCCCCAGCATTTT. The gene calls are TRBV5-6 and TRBJ1-5; no clear D gene. V lost 4 bases, J lost 3 bases, and 11 bases lay in between. The CDR3 covers 14 residues. CDR1 and CDR2 from the germline V gene are SGHDT and YYEEEE.

V and J are TRBV7-9 and TRBJ2-7, with TRBD2 matching over 11 bases. The CDR3 is 14 residues long. The germline V gene encodes CDR1 SEHNR and CDR2 FQNEAQ (reference sequence). Trimming removed 5 bases from V and 4 bases from J; junction bases left unmatched: 4. CDR3 sequence: CASSELAGAYEQYF. CDR3 nucleotide sequence: TGTGCCAGCAGCGAACTAGCGGGAGCTTACGAGCAGTACTTC. The full variable domain, rest sourced from reference TRBV7-9 and TRBJ2-7, is DTGVSQNPRHKITKRGQNVTFRCDPISEHNRLYWYRQTLGQGPEFLTYFQNEAQLEKSRLLSDRFSAERPKGSFSTLEIQRTEQGDSAMYLCASSELAGAYEQYFGPGTRLTVT.

The V gene is TRBV4-3, the J gene TRBJ2-5; unclear D gene. V was trimmed by 0 bases and J by 1 base, leaving 12 bases between them. The CDR3 spans 16 residues. Germline values: CDR1 LGHNA, CDR2 YSLEER. The CDR3 protein is CASSQDFFGPQETQYF. CDR3 DNA sequence: TGCGCCAGCAGCCAAGATTTTTTCGGCCCCCAAGAGACCCAGTACTTC.

The chain links TRBV5-6 to TRBJ2-5; D gene unclear. Germline CDR1 is SGHDT and CDR2 is YYEEEE. This CDR3 is 14 amino acids long. V was trimmed by 2 bases and J by 6 bases, leaving 14 bases between them. Here the CDR3 DNA reads TGTGCCAGCAGCTTTTGGGGTTCTGGGAAGACCCAGTACTTC. Translating gives CASSFWGSGKTQYF.

The genes are TRBV9 and TRBJ1-1; possibly TRBD1 for D (6 bases). Germline CDR1 and CDR2: SGDLS and YYNGEE. CDR3 length: 17 amino acids. Trimming cost V 0 bases and J 1 base, with 16 bases left between them. CDR3 DNA: TGTGCCAGCAGCGTAGGGGGACAAGCATCAGGGAACACTGAAGCTTTCTTT. Translation: CASSVGGQASGNTEAFF.

The CDR3 sequence is CASSITGGDGNTIYF. CDR3 in DNA: TGTGCCAGTAGTATAACAGGGGGCGACGGAAACACCATATATTTT. The chain joins TRBV19 to TRBJ1-3; 9 nucleotides match TRBD1. The V gene end was trimmed by 2 bases and the J gene end by 4 bases; junction bases not matched to a gene: 3. The CDR3 consists of 15 residues. CDR1 is LNHDA and CDR2 is SQIVND in the germline V gene (reference sequence).

The rearrangement joins TRBV19 to TRBJ1-5; D is undetermined. Germline CDR1 LNHDA, CDR2 SQIVND (reference sequence). This CDR3 comprises 13 residues. Trimming took 10 bases from V and 3 from J, leaving 13 bases between them. The CDR3 loop is CATSDGTNQPQHF. CDR3 coding DNA: TGTGCCACGTCGGACGGTACCAATCAGCCCCAGCATTTT.

For the CDR3, the DNA is TGTGCCAGCAGTGGAATAGCGGGCTCCTACGAGCAGTACTTC. It translates to CASSGIAGSYEQYF. The chain links TRBV27 to TRBJ2-7; 7 bases are a match to TRBD2. The germline V gene encodes CDR1 MNHEY and CDR2 SMNVEV (reference sequence). With V trimmed by 5 bases and J by 0 bases, 4 bases remained unmatched. There are 14 residues in the CDR3.

The chain carries TRBV15 and TRBJ2-7; D remains ambiguous. The CDR3 is 12 residues long. Germline V gene sequence: CDR1 LNHNV, CDR2 YYDKDF (reference sequence). V shed 5 bases and J shed 6 bases, with 11 bases lying between them. The CDR3 sequence is CATSGFTGEQYF. The CDR3 DNA is TGTGCCACCAGCGGATTCACTGGCGAGCAGTACTTC.

The rearrangement links TRBV5-1 to TRBJ2-5, with D uncertain. Looked up from germline, CDR1 is SGHRS and CDR2 is YFSETQ. The V gene lost 0 bases and the J gene lost 1 base, with 10 bases spanning the gap. This CDR3 has 15 residues. The CDR3 coding sequence is TGCGCCAGCAGCTTGGCCGACTGGACCCAAGAGACCCAGTACTTC. Its protein product is CASSLADWTQETQYF.

J is TRBJ2-2 and V is TRBV5-1; D possibly corresponds to TRBD2 (6 bases). This CDR3 region has 14 residues. Trimming pared 5 bases from V and 4 bases from J, leaving 12 bases between. Germline loops: CDR1 SGHRS, CDR2 YFSETQ. CDR3 amino acids: CASRVWDSTGELFF. CDR3 in DNA: TGCGCCAGCAGGGTTTGGGACTCCACCGGGGAGCTGTTTTTT.

The chain couples TRBV2 to TRBJ1-1; no definite D call. Germline V CDR1 and CDR2: SNHLY, FYNNEI. Trimming removed 0 bases at V and 0 bases at J, with 8 bases between. This CDR3 contains 15 residues. This chain's CDR3 is CASSEAERMNTEAFF. CDR3 bases: TGTGCCAGCAGTGAAGCAGAAAGGATGAACACTGAAGCTTTCTTT.

V and J are TRBV6-5 and TRBJ1-2; D gene uncertain. There are 15 residues in the CDR3. Germline V CDR1 and CDR2: MNHEY, SVGAGI. V shed 2 bases and J shed 4 bases, with 14 bases lying between them. CDR3 in amino acids: CASSYHDHRGYGYTF. The DNA for the CDR3 is TGTGCCAGCAGTTACCATGACCATCGCGGCTATGGCTACACCTTC.

This clone has only one observation. This rearrangement joins TRBV6-6 to TRBJ2-1; no clear D. This CDR3 contains 16 residues. V lost 4 bases and J lost 0, with 13 bases in between. CDR1 is MNHNY, CDR2 SVGAGI, per germline (reference sequence). In nucleotides, the CDR3 is TGTGCCAGCAGTTTGTCGACCGCTCACTCCTACAATGAGCAGTTCTTC. Its translation is CASSLSTAHSYNEQFF.

This chain joins TRBV27 and TRBJ1-1; 8 bases match TRBD1. Trimming cost V 2 bases and J 4 bases; bases outside gene matches: 3. The germline V gene has CDR1 MNHEY and CDR2 SMNVEV (reference sequence). The CDR3 contains 14 residues. CDR3 in amino acids: CASSLNRGSTEAFF. The CDR3 DNA reads TGTGCCAGCAGTTTAAACAGGGGGAGCACTGAAGCTTTCTTT.

The V gene is TRBV5-4, the J gene TRBJ1-2; TRBD1 is a possible D gene (6 bases). The V gene's germline CDR1 is SGHNT and CDR2 YYREEE (reference sequence). Deletions cut 4 bases from V and 14 bases from J, with 18 bases between. This CDR3 contains 12 residues. The CDR3 loop is CASSLGQPAITF. In DNA form, the CDR3 reads TGTGCCAGCAGCCTCGGACAGCCCGCAATAACCTTC.

Turning to this clone: Other DNA sequences of this sample code for an identical CDR3. V and J are TRBV27 and TRBJ2-7; no clear D. Trimming cost V 4 bases and J 0 bases, with 1 base left between them. Germline assignment: CDR1 MNHEY and CDR2 SMNVEV (reference sequence). CDR3 length equals 11 residues. CDR3 DNA: TGTGCCAGCAGTTCCTCCTACGAGCAGTACTTC. Translating gives CASSSSYEQYF.

V is TRBV28 and J is TRBJ2-7; D not certain. Germline CDR1 and CDR2: MDHEN and SYDVKM. V was cut by 2 bases and J by 3 bases, with 5 bases left in between. The CDR3 runs to 12 residues. CDR3 nucleotide sequence: TGTGCCAGCAGTTTAAGGGACTACGAGCAGTACTTC. Amino acids: CASSLRDYEQYF.